This section outlines one TCR beta chain sequence together with its context. Its antigen is unidentified. The same CDR3 can be traced to other DNA sequences in this sample. The length of the CDR3 is 13 residues. V gave up 2 bases and J gave up 5 bases, with 10 bases separating them. Germline assignment: CDR1 SGHDT and CDR2 YYEEEE. These data come from a study of shared clonotypes between healthy human individuals. Whole-study results and caveats: The study sampled only blood, and tissue repertoires likely differ. Naive subsets usually exceeded memory subsets in estimated richness.

The protocol was immunoSEQ multiplex PCR, while the TCRdb copy is restricted to in-frame clones and leaves out a portion. The sample records nearly 2 million clones, about 95% being singletons. CD45RO negativity and positive selection for CCR7 defined naive CD8 cells, a population that excluded terminally differentiated effector memory CD45RA+ cells. Donors had no recently reported acute infections or vaccinations and were HIV-negative. The sequenced material came from naive CD8+ T cells sorted from blood. The V and J genes are TRBV5-6 and TRBJ2-5; TRBD2 might be the D (6 bases). The source is a young man in good health. The CDR3 reads CASSLEGGETQYF. CDR3 in DNA: TGTGCCAGCAGCTTAGAGGGAGGCGAGACCCAGTACTTC.